Below, 30 T cell receptor beta chains from the same sample are listed, as sequenced in a study of T cell clones after liver transplantation. Clones were read by immunoSEQ multiplex PCR, and TCRdb kept only the in-frame ones, dropping some. The sample contains over 50,000 clones, 70% to 85% of which appear only once. The material sequenced was CD4+ T cells from blood, taken before liver transplant. These receptors were collected from a human donor who received a liver transplant.

This clone was detected once. The CDR3 here is CASMRASTSTDTQYF. As DNA, the CDR3 is TGTGCCAGCATGAGGGCTAGCACTAGCACAGATACGCAGTATTTT. The chain carries TRBV27 and TRBJ2-3; TRBD2 might be the D (5 bases). V was shortened by 7 bases and J by 0 bases, with 14 bases between the two germline ends. This CDR3 spans 15 amino acids. Germline V CDR1 and CDR2: MNHEY, SMNVEV (reference sequence).

The V call is TRBV28, the J call TRBJ1-2, with TRBD1 matching 7 bases. Trimming removed 9 bases from V and 0 bases from J; junction bases left unmatched: 19. This CDR3 contains 18 residues. The germline V gene has CDR1 MDHEN and CDR2 SYDVKM. CDR3 DNA: TGTGCCAGTAATTTAGACCGGGACAGAGTTCTAGCTAACTATGGCTACACCTTC. It translates to CASNLDRDRVLANYGYTF.

This clone was seen just once. V is TRBV2 and J is TRBJ1-2; D is possibly TRBD1 (5 bases). The V end was cut by 8 bases, the J end by 8 bases, with 21 bases between. The V gene's germline CDR1 is SNHLY and CDR2 FYNNEI. The CDR3 is made up of 14 amino acids. The DNA of the CDR3 is TGTGCCAGCCAAGAGGAGGGGTTGAGTTACGGCTACACCTTC. Its translation is CASQEEGLSYGYTF.

V is TRBV11-2 and J is TRBJ2-2; the D gene is possibly TRBD1 (6 bases). This CDR3 is 15 amino acids long. The V and J ends lost 0 bases and 4 bases respectively, with 9 bases between them. Germline CDR1 and CDR2: SGHAT and FQNNGV. In nucleotides, the CDR3 is TGTGCCAGCAGCTTAGACAGGGGATCCACCGGGGAGCTGTTTTTT. It codes for CASSLDRGSTGELFF.

The DNA for the CDR3 is TGTGCCAGTTCTACAGCCTCTGGGGCCAACGTCCTGACTTTC. It is translated as CASSTASGANVLTF. V usage is TRBV9 and J usage is TRBJ2-6; no clear D gene. The ends were cut back, 8 bases at V and 0 bases at J, with 9 bases in the middle. The CDR3 covers 14 residues. CDR1 and CDR2 (germline): SGDLS, YYNGEE.

The genes are TRBV7-9 and TRBJ1-5, with TRBD1 identical over 7 bases. CDR3 length: 16 residues. Trimming took 4 bases from V and 4 from J; bases not matched to a gene: 10. CDR1 and CDR2 from the germline V gene are SEHNR and FQNEAQ (reference sequence). CDR3 DNA: TGTGCCAGCAGCTCAGACGGACAGGTAGCGAATCAGCCCCAGCATTTT. This sequence encodes CASSSDGQVANQPQHF.

The chain recombines TRBV7-2 with TRBJ2-7; no clear D. The CDR3 spans 13 residues. The germline V gene encodes CDR1 SGHTA and CDR2 FQGNSA. Trimming took off 3 bases at V and 6 bases at J, with 12 bases between the two ends. CDR3 DNA: TGTGCCAGCAGCTTTAGGGTCGGGTTCGAGCAGTACTTC. It specifies CASSFRVGFEQYF.

This chain uses TRBV5-4 with TRBJ2-7; 7 nucleotides match TRBD2. The germline V gene has CDR1 SGHNT and CDR2 YYREEE (reference sequence). J was trimmed by 4 bases and V by 0 bases; bases with no gene match: 7. The CDR3 runs to 15 residues. As DNA, the CDR3 is TGTGCCAGCAGCTTGGGCGGGACTACCCTATACGAGCAGTACTTC. It is translated as CASSLGGTTLYEQYF.

V is TRBV7-2 and J is TRBJ2-5; D remains unclear. V lost 1 base to trimming and J lost 8 bases, with 8 bases between them. In germline, CDR1 is SGHTA, CDR2 FQGNSA. The CDR3 extends over 12 amino acids. CDR3: CASSLGLGTQYF. Here the CDR3 DNA reads TGTGCCAGCAGCTTAGGGTTGGGAACCCAGTACTTC. Drawing the rest from reference TRBV7-2 and TRBJ2-5, the complete variable domain is GAGVSQSPSNKVTEKGKDVELRCDPISGHTALYWYRQSLGQGLEFLIYFQGNSAPDKSGLPSDRFSAERTGGSVSTLTIQRTQQEDSAVYLCASSLGLGTQYFGPGTRLLVL.

This chain joins TRBV2 and TRBJ2-3, with D possibly being TRBD1 (6 bases). The CDR3 loop spans 15 amino acids. CDR1 and CDR2 (germline): SNHLY, FYNNEI. Trimming removed 3 bases at V and 10 bases at J, with 20 bases between. CDR3 residues: CASSDLAGALEAQYF. In DNA form, the CDR3 reads TGTGCCAGCAGTGATTTGGCAGGGGCTCTTGAAGCGCAGTATTTT.

This chain joins TRBV11-3 and TRBJ2-5; D gene uncertain. Germline V gene lookup returns CDR1 SGHNT and CDR2 YENEEA. V dropped 4 bases and J dropped 1 base, with 7 bases sitting between them. The CDR3 is 13 residues long. The CDR3 protein is CASSSAGQETQYF. CDR3 sequence (DNA): TGTGCCAGCAGCTCGGCCGGCCAAGAGACCCAGTACTTC.

This clone has a handful of counts. J is TRBJ1-4 and V is TRBV7-2; no clear D. The V end lost 4 bases, the J end lost 0 bases, and 6 bases lay between the germline ends. The CDR3 length is 14 residues. CDR1 and CDR2 (germline): SGHTA, FQGNSA. The CDR3 DNA follows: TGTGCCAGCAGCTCCAGAGCAACTAATGAAAAACTGTTTTTT. Protein product: CASSSRATNEKLFF. Together with reference TRBV7-2 and TRBJ1-4, the CDR3 gives the full variable domain: GAGVSQSPSNKVTEKGKDVELRCDPISGHTALYWYRQSLGQGLEFLIYFQGNSAPDKSGLPSDRFSAERTGGSVSTLTIQRTQQEDSAVYLCASSSRATNEKLFFGSGTQLSVL.

This CDR3 reads CASSLGGGDTEAFF. For the CDR3, the DNA is TGTGCCAGCAGTTTAGGGGGGGGAGACACTGAAGCTTTCTTT. V is TRBV28 and J is TRBJ1-1, with D possibly TRBD1 on 5 matching bases. This CDR3 contains 14 residues. Germline V lookup: CDR1 MDHEN, CDR2 SYDVKM. V dropped 2 bases and J dropped 3 bases, with 10 bases sitting between them. The full variable domain, with the rest looked up from reference TRBV28 and TRBJ1-1, is DVKVTQSSRYLVKRTGEKVFLECVQDMDHENMFWYRQDPGLGLRLIYFSYDVKMKEKGDIPEGYSVSREKKERFSLILESASTNQTSMYLCASSLGGGDTEAFFGQGTRLTVV.

Only a few counts were recorded for this clone. The rearrangement uses TRBV15 and TRBJ1-1; D remains unclear. This CDR3 region has 13 residues. Germline CDR1 is LNHNV and CDR2 is YYDKDF (reference sequence). V lost 2 bases, J lost 4 bases, and 8 bases lay in between. The DNA for the CDR3 is TGTGCCACCAGCAGACTCAGCGGCACTGAAGCTTTCTTT. Its translation is CATSRLSGTEAFF.

This rearrangement joins TRBV28 to TRBJ2-1, with 7 bases lining up with TRBD2. CDR1 and CDR2 from the germline V gene are MDHEN and SYDVKM. CDR3 length: 14 amino acids. V shed 6 bases and J 9 bases; nucleotides not matched to a gene: 11. The CDR3 here is CASRRENQAAEQFF. DNA of the CDR3: TGTGCCAGCAGGCGGGAGAATCAGGCGGCTGAGCAGTTCTTC.

The chain joins TRBV6-5 to TRBJ2-7; D may correspond to TRBD1 or TRBD2 (5 bases each). Germline CDR1 and CDR2: MNHEY and SVGAGI. V was trimmed by 2 bases and J by 6 bases, leaving 17 bases between them. The CDR3 is made up of 15 amino acids. The CDR3 loop reads CASSYELQGEGEQYF. CDR3 DNA sequence: TGTGCCAGCAGTTACGAGCTTCAGGGTGAGGGCGAGCAGTACTTC.

This chain links TRBV4-3 with TRBJ2-3; D gene uncertain. CDR1 is LGHNA and CDR2 is YSLEER in the germline V gene. The CDR3 has 14 amino acids. V was clipped by 1 base and J by 3 bases, with 8 bases between them. The chain's CDR3 is CASSQGSPTDTQYF. The CDR3 bases are TGCGCCAGCAGCCAAGGATCTCCGACAGATACGCAGTATTTT.

This rearrangement joins TRBV27 to TRBJ2-7; D remains ambiguous. The germline V gene has CDR1 MNHEY and CDR2 SMNVEV (reference sequence). V was clipped by 5 bases and J by 5 bases, with 16 bases between them. This CDR3 is 14 amino acids long. The CDR3 nucleotides are TGTGCCAGCAGTCGATGGCCCAGTCACAACGAGCAGTACTTC. Its protein is CASSRWPSHNEQYF.

This sequence joins TRBV6-6 and TRBJ2-6; D is unresolved. The CDR3 runs to 16 residues. V lost 5 bases, J lost 3 bases, and 14 bases lay in between. Per germline, CDR1 MNHNY and CDR2 SVGAGI (reference sequence). CDR3 region: CASSGPMGNGANVLTF. The CDR3 nucleotides are TGTGCCAGCAGTGGACCGATGGGGAATGGGGCCAACGTCCTGACTTTC.

This clone was counted between two and nine times. The gene calls are TRBV5-1 and TRBJ2-2; 10 bases line up with TRBD1. In germline, CDR1 is SGHRS, CDR2 YFSETQ. This CDR3 region has 15 residues. The V and J ends lost 4 bases and 3 bases, in that order; junction bases with no gene match: 3. CDR3 protein: CASSAGQGDTGELFF. The CDR3 DNA is TGCGCCAGCAGCGCAGGACAGGGGGACACCGGGGAGCTGTTTTTT. Using reference TRBV5-1 and TRBJ2-2 for the parts outside the CDR3, the full variable domain is KAGVTQTPRYLIKTRGQQVTLSCSPISGHRSVSWYQQTPGQGLQFLFEYFSETQRNKGNFPGRFSGRQFSNSRSEMNVSTLELGDSALYLCASSAGQGDTGELFFGEGSRLTVL.

The chain uses TRBV6-8 and TRBJ2-7; D gene ambiguous. Germline-derived CDR1 and CDR2 are MNHGY and SAAAGT. There are 14 residues in the CDR3. Trimming pared 6 bases from V and 3 bases from J, leaving 15 bases between. CDR3 DNA: TGTGCCAGCAGACCCACCTCGGTACACTACGAGCAGTACTTC. Amino acids: CASRPTSVHYEQYF.

The rearrangement links TRBV6-5 to TRBJ2-3, with D perhaps being TRBD1 or TRBD2 (5 bases each). Trimming stripped 6 bases from V and 2 bases from J, with 15 bases between. The germline V gene encodes CDR1 MNHEY and CDR2 SVGAGI. The CDR3 sequence is 15 residues long. The CDR3 protein is CASSTRDLYTDTQYF. The CDR3 DNA is TGTGCCAGCAGCACCCGGGACCTCTACACAGATACGCAGTATTTT.

This rearrangement joins TRBV30 to TRBJ2-7; no reliable D call. Trimming took off 0 bases at V and 9 bases at J, with 12 bases between the two ends. The CDR3 contains 12 residues. Looked up from germline, CDR1 is GTSNPN and CDR2 is SVGIG (reference sequence). CDR3 loop: CAWSVSDVGQYF. In DNA, the CDR3 is TGTGCCTGGAGTGTAAGCGACGTCGGGCAGTACTTC.

The chain is built from TRBV4-3 and TRBJ2-4, with unresolved D. The CDR3 sequence is 15 residues long. Germline V gene sequence: CDR1 LGHNA, CDR2 YSLEER. Trimming pared 4 bases from V and 4 bases from J, leaving 14 bases between. The CDR3 DNA sequence: TGCGCCAGCAGCCCCCAGACTGGTTGGAAAAACATTCAGTACTTC. Protein: CASSPQTGWKNIQYF.

The V call is TRBV18, the J call TRBJ2-1, with a possible D match to TRBD1 (7 bases). The CDR3 contains 16 residues. The germline gives CDR1 KGHSH, CDR2 LQKENI. Trimming took off 3 bases at V and 8 bases at J, with 20 bases between the two ends. In DNA, the CDR3 is TGTGCCAGCTCACCCCCGGGCGGAGGGGGCAGAGATGAGCAGTTCTTC. It encodes CASSPPGGGGRDEQFF. Combining the CDR3 with reference TRBV18 and TRBJ2-1 gives the whole variable domain NAGVMQNPRHLVRRRGQEARLRCSPMKGHSHVYWYRQLPEEGLKFMVYLQKENIIDESGMPKERFSAEFPKEGPSILRIQQVVRGDSAAYFCASSPPGGGGRDEQFFGPGTRLTVL.

The chain links TRBV29-1 to TRBJ1-1; no definite D call. The V gene's germline CDR1 is SQVTM and CDR2 ANQGSEA. This CDR3 region has 12 residues. The V end lost 2 bases, the J end lost 1 base, and 5 bases lay between the germline ends. DNA of the CDR3: TGCAGCGTTGAACGGACGAACACTGAAGCTTTCTTT. As protein: CSVERTNTEAFF.

This chain connects TRBV27 to TRBJ2-7; TRBD1 aligns across 10 bases. V lost 3 bases, J lost 0 bases, and 5 bases stayed unmatched. The germline CDR1 and CDR2 sequences are MNHEY and SMNVEV (reference sequence). This CDR3 has 16 amino acids. This CDR3 reads CASSFDRGRSSYEQYF. In nucleotides, the CDR3 is TGTGCCAGCAGTTTTGACAGGGGGCGCAGCTCCTACGAGCAGTACTTC.

This sequence joins TRBV5-4 and TRBJ2-7; TRBD1 matches 9 bases. Germline assignment: CDR1 SGHNT and CDR2 YYREEE (reference sequence). V was clipped by 2 bases and J by 6 bases; unmatched bases: 6. The CDR3 contains 14 residues. The CDR3 reads CASSFRGTGREQYF. The DNA for the CDR3 is TGTGCCAGCAGCTTCCGGGGGACAGGGCGCGAGCAGTACTTC.

The chain couples TRBV9 to TRBJ2-3; a possible D gene is TRBD2 (5 bases). Germline values: CDR1 SGDLS, CDR2 YYNGEE. Trimming cost V 3 bases and J 5 bases, with 10 bases left between them. The CDR3 is 13 residues long. CDR3 DNA sequence: TGTGCCAGCAGCGCAGGAGGAGTAGATACGCAGTATTTT. It specifies CASSAGGVDTQYF.

The chain couples TRBV7-2 to TRBJ2-5; TRBD2 matches at 12 bases. The closer fit of TRBJ2-7 to the DNA end suggests the J call may be wrong. The germline V gene encodes CDR1 SGHTA and CDR2 FQGNSA. This CDR3 contains 16 residues. CDR3 region: CASSSRTSGIIYEQYF. The CDR3 nucleotides read TGTGCCAGCAGCTCCCGGACTAGCGGGATTATCTACGAGCAGTACTTC.